Shown below are 27 T cell receptor beta chains from a single sample sequenced in a study of cytomegalovirus exposure and HLA in healthy donors. The PCR made use of 60 Vbeta and 13 Jbeta primers. Repertoires were generated with immunoSEQ multiplex PCR, while TCRdb's copy carries only in-frame clones and drops some. The sample records around 150,000 clones, roughly 83% being singletons. Sequenced input: PBMCs. The receptors were gathered from a man in his forties in good health and CMV-seronegative.

The chain combines TRBV5-1 with TRBJ1-1; the D is unclear. Per germline, CDR1 SGHRS and CDR2 YFSETQ. The CDR3 has 14 residues. The V end lost 5 bases, the J end lost 5 bases, and 16 bases lay between the germline ends. This CDR3 reads CASRLEIAVTEAFF. DNA for the CDR3: TGCGCCAGCAGACTTGAAATAGCGGTAACTGAAGCTTTCTTT.

The chain links TRBV6-5 to TRBJ1-2; perhaps TRBD1 as D (5 bases). CDR3 length: 14 residues. CDR1 is MNHEY and CDR2 is SVGAGI in the germline V gene. Trimming stripped 2 bases from V and 4 bases from J, with 11 bases between. CDR3 DNA sequence: TGTGCCAGCAGTTACCGGGGGGAGGGCTATGGCTACACCTTC. It codes for CASSYRGEGYGYTF.

This chain links TRBV5-4 with TRBJ2-2; perhaps TRBD2 as D (6 bases). The V end lost 2 bases, the J end lost 6 bases, and 11 bases lay between the germline ends. The CDR3 runs 14 residues. Germline CDR1 is SGHNT and CDR2 is YYREEE (reference sequence). The CDR3 nucleotides are TGTGCCAGCAGCTTTGCGCGGGAACCCGGGGAGCTGTTTTTT. As protein: CASSFAREPGELFF. The full variable domain, completed using reference TRBV5-4 and TRBJ2-2, is ETGVTQSPTHLIKTRGQQVTLRCSSQSGHNTVSWYQQALGQGPQFIFQYYREEENGRGNFPPRFSGLQFPNYSSELNVNALELDDSALYLCASSFAREPGELFFGEGSRLTVL.

The chain combines TRBV6-4 with TRBJ1-5; TRBD1 agrees at 9 bases. The CDR3 runs to 16 residues. V dropped 4 bases and J dropped 0; count of bases not matched to a gene: 4. Per germline, CDR1 MRHNA and CDR2 SNTAGT. CDR3 coding DNA: TGTGCCAGCAGTGGAGGGGGACAGGGTAGCAATCAGCCCCAGCATTTT. As protein: CASSGGGQGSNQPQHF.

The chain is built from TRBV9 and TRBJ2-1; perhaps TRBD2 as D (6 bases). CDR3 length equals 12 residues. Germline CDR1 and CDR2: SGDLS and YYNGEE. Trimming shortened V by 5 bases and J by 10 bases, and 13 bases separated the two germline ends. CDR3 bases: TGTGCCAGCAGGGGAACCGGGAGCGAGCAGTTCTTC. Its protein product is CASRGTGSEQFF.

This chain joins TRBV5-5 and TRBJ2-6, with TRBD1 matching 7 bases. V gave up 1 base and J gave up 2 bases; unmatched junction bases: 3. Germline values: CDR1 SGHKS, CDR2 YYEKEE (reference sequence). CDR3 length: 16 amino acids. The CDR3 nucleotides read TGTGCCAGCAGCTTGACAGGGGACCCTGGGGCCAACGTCCTGACTTTC. Its protein is CASSLTGDPGANVLTF.

The chain has TRBV5-5 and TRBJ2-5, with TRBD2 matching over 10 bases. From germline, CDR1 is SGHKS and CDR2 YYEKEE (reference sequence). V lost 0 bases and J lost 2; bases outside the gene matches: 4. This CDR3 contains 16 residues. The DNA of the CDR3 is TGTGCCAGCAGCTTGGCCAGGACTAGCGGACAAGAGACCCAGTACTTC. This encodes CASSLARTSGQETQYF.

This chain connects TRBV4-2 to TRBJ2-5; no clear D gene. Trimming removed 5 bases from V and 4 bases from J, with 11 bases in between. The CDR3 covers 13 residues. The germline gives CDR1 LGHNA, CDR2 YNFKEQ. The CDR3 sequence: CASSVPGGETQYF. As DNA, the CDR3 is TGTGCCAGCAGCGTCCCGGGTGGAGAGACCCAGTACTTC.

The chain combines TRBV19 with TRBJ2-7; a weak D match, TRBD1 (6 bases). In germline, CDR1 is LNHDA, CDR2 SQIVND (reference sequence). This CDR3 contains 15 residues. Trimming took 0 bases from V and 3 from J, leaving 12 bases between them. The chain's CDR3 is CASSIDPGHFYEQYF. The DNA for the CDR3 is TGTGCCAGTAGTATAGATCCGGGACACTTCTACGAGCAGTACTTC.

This chain connects TRBV2 to TRBJ2-7; 11 nucleotides align to TRBD2. The trim removed 3 bases at V and 5 bases at J, leaving 9 bases unmatched. CDR1 and CDR2 from the germline V gene are SNHLY and FYNNEI. The CDR3 totals 16 residues. The CDR3 DNA is TGTGCCAGCAGTGATCCGACTAGCGGGGATGTCGACGAGCAGTACTTC. Its translation is CASSDPTSGDVDEQYF.

This clone was found once. The rearrangement uses TRBV21-1 and TRBJ2-2; no DNA check was done on the table's D call, TRBD2. TRBV21-1 is a recognized pseudogene. The CDR3 has 18 amino acids. CDR3 bases: TGTGCCAGCAGCAAAAGTAAGAGACTAGCGGAGAACACCGGGGAGCTGTTTTTT. Translating it yields CASSKSKRLAENTGELFF.

This clone has just a few counts. V and J are TRBV28 and TRBJ2-5, with TRBD2 matching over 9 bases. V lost 4 bases, J lost 5 bases, and 8 bases stayed unmatched. From germline, CDR1 is MDHEN and CDR2 SYDVKM. CDR3 size: 15 residues. The CDR3 nucleotides read TGTGCCAGCAGTTCCCGGCTAGCGGGGTTGGAGACCCAGTACTTC. It specifies CASSSRLAGLETQYF.

This clone was counted between two and nine times. The CDR3 DNA follows: TGCAGCGTGGACAGTTTCTCCTACAATGAGCAGTTCTTC. Encoded protein: CSVDSFSYNEQFF. This sequence joins TRBV29-1 and TRBJ2-1, with D tentatively TRBD1 (6 bases). V was trimmed by 6 bases and J by 0 bases, leaving 9 bases between them. The germline V gene encodes CDR1 SQVTM and CDR2 ANQGSEA. The length of the CDR3 is 13 residues.

This chain joins TRBV7-8 and TRBJ2-6; tentatively, D is TRBD1 (5 bases). Trimming pared 4 bases from V and 0 bases from J, leaving 19 bases between. There are 19 residues in the CDR3. Germline V gene lookup returns CDR1 SGHVS and CDR2 FQNEAQ. As DNA, the CDR3 is TGTGCCAGCAGCTGGGCAAGGGGCAACTCTGACTCTGGGGCCAACGTCCTGACTTTC. It specifies CASSWARGNSDSGANVLTF.

The V and J genes are TRBV7-6 and TRBJ2-1, with TRBD2 identical over 8 bases. CDR3 length: 14 amino acids. In germline, CDR1 is SGHVS, CDR2 FNYEAQ. The V segment lost 6 bases and the J segment 3 bases; nucleotides outside the gene matches: 4. The CDR3 protein is CASSKLAGYNEQFF. CDR3 bases: TGTGCCAGCAGTAAGCTAGCGGGCTACAATGAGCAGTTCTTC.

Only one count was recorded for this clone. The chain recombines TRBV9 with TRBJ1-5; D ambiguous. V lost 0 bases to trimming and J lost 5 bases, with 6 bases between them. The germline CDR1 and CDR2 sequences are SGDLS and YYNGEE. The CDR3 loop spans 13 amino acids. The CDR3 sequence is CASSVGVDQPQHF. In DNA form, the CDR3 reads TGTGCCAGCAGCGTAGGTGTCGATCAGCCCCAGCATTTT.

The chain carries TRBV10-3 and TRBJ1-4, with TRBD1 matching 7 bases. Germline V gene data show CDR1 as ENHRY and CDR2 as SYGVKD. V was pared by 5 bases and J by 4 bases, with 4 bases of the junction left unmatched. The CDR3 is 14 amino acids. CDR3 nucleotides: TGTGCCATCAGTACAGGGGAGTTTAATGAAAAACTGTTTTTT. This codes for CAISTGEFNEKLFF.

The chain carries TRBV19 and TRBJ2-1; the D is unclear. Germline lookup yields CDR1 LNHDA and CDR2 SQIVND (reference sequence). The CDR3 is made up of 13 amino acids. V was cut by 4 bases and J by 5 bases, with 9 bases left in between. The CDR3 protein is CASSNSRDNEQFF. DNA of the CDR3: TGTGCCAGTAGTAACTCCCGGGACAATGAGCAGTTCTTC.

J is TRBJ1-6 and V is TRBV5-4, with 8 bases aligning to TRBD1. J gave up 8 bases and V 0 bases, and 4 bases lay outside the gene matches. The length of the CDR3 is 15 residues. CDR1 is SGHNT and CDR2 is YYREEE in the germline V gene (reference sequence). The CDR3 here is CASSLDTGGDSPLHF. The CDR3 bases are TGTGCCAGCAGCTTGGATACAGGGGGGGATTCACCCCTCCACTTT.

This chain connects TRBV18 to TRBJ2-5; 7 bases are shared with TRBD2. The CDR3 is 15 amino acids. Germline values: CDR1 KGHSH, CDR2 LQKENI. V trimming: 0 bases; J trimming: 5 bases; junction bases outside the gene matches: 6. The CDR3 here is CASSPPGGFRETQYF. The CDR3 DNA reads as TGTGCCAGCTCACCACCGGGGGGGTTCCGGGAGACCCAGTACTTC. Filled out from reference TRBV18 and TRBJ2-5, the complete variable domain reads NAGVMQNPRHLVRRRGQEARLRCSPMKGHSHVYWYRQLPEEGLKFMVYLQKENIIDESGMPKERFSAEFPKEGPSILRIQQVVRGDSAAYFCASSPPGGFRETQYFGPGTRLLVL.

This chain connects TRBV25-1 to TRBJ1-5; possibly TRBD1 for D (6 bases). V lost 4 bases and J 0 bases, leaving 10 bases between the germline ends. The CDR3 sequence is 15 residues long. Germline V gene data show CDR1 as MGHDK and CDR2 as SYGVNS. The CDR3 nucleotides are TGTGCCAGCAGTGCCCACAGGGATAGCAATCAGCCCCAGCATTTT. Protein sequence: CASSAHRDSNQPQHF.

This chain links TRBV7-9 with TRBJ2-1, with D maybe TRBD1 (5 bases). The germline gives CDR1 SEHNR, CDR2 FQNEAQ (reference sequence). Trimming took 4 bases from V and 2 from J, leaving 15 bases between them. CDR3 length: 16 amino acids. CDR3 nucleotides: TGTGCCAGCAGCTACCAGACTTGGGGCCCCTACAATGAGCAGTTCTTC. It encodes CASSYQTWGPYNEQFF.

The V gene is TRBV9, the J gene TRBJ2-1, with D uncertain. Germline-derived CDR1 and CDR2 are SGDLS and YYNGEE. The CDR3 length is 11 residues. V was shortened by 3 bases and J by 5 bases, with 3 bases between the two germline ends. The CDR3 loop is CASSANNEQFF. Here the CDR3 DNA reads TGTGCCAGCAGCGCCAACAATGAGCAGTTCTTC.

The rearrangement uses TRBV5-8 and TRBJ1-1; D is possibly TRBD1 (5 bases). CDR1 SGHTS and CDR2 YDEGEE come from the germline V gene. Trimming cost V 2 bases and J 5 bases, with 10 bases left between them. The CDR3 runs 13 residues. The CDR3 spells CASSFQGLTEAFF. The CDR3 coding sequence is TGTGCCAGCAGCTTTCAGGGTTTAACTGAAGCTTTCTTT.

The rearrangement uses TRBV13 and TRBJ2-5, with 9 bases fitting TRBD1. The J call may not be correct, given that the DNA end is closer to TRBJ2-7. Germline V gene sequence: CDR1 PRHDT, CDR2 FYEKMQ (reference sequence). The CDR3 extends over 14 amino acids. CDR3 nucleotides: TGTGCCAGCAGCGTAAGGGACAGGGCCTACGAGCAGTACTTC. This sequence encodes CASSVRDRAYEQYF.

The CDR3 sequence is CASSQGDRGRTGELFF. The DNA for the CDR3 is TGTGCCAGCAGCCAAGGGGACAGGGGTCGTACCGGGGAGCTGTTTTTT. The chain couples TRBV4-2 to TRBJ2-2; 10 bases line up with TRBD1. Per the germline V gene, CDR1 is LGHNA and CDR2 is YNFKEQ. After removal of 1 base from V and 5 bases from J, the junction contained 4 bases not matched to a gene. The CDR3 is 16 residues long.

The chain joins TRBV27 to TRBJ1-2; D gene ambiguous. Germline loops: CDR1 MNHEY, CDR2 SMNVEV (reference sequence). The CDR3 has 13 amino acids. The V gene lost 3 bases and the J gene lost 0 bases, with 5 bases spanning the gap. CDR3 sequence: CASSFRPNYGYTF. The CDR3 nucleotides read TGTGCCAGCAGTTTCAGGCCTAACTATGGCTACACCTTC.